This TCR beta chain was observed in a study of blood T cell repertoires in COVID-19. The overall study: The samples span acute and convalescent COVID-19 from the United States, Italy and Spain. PBMCs, B-cell-depleted T cells, or T cells were the source of the cDNA or gDNA that made up the material.

In the original analysis: The assay estimated nucleated cells by amplifying reference gene primers. The method was immunoSEQ multiplex PCR; TCRdb's version includes in-frame clones alone and lacks a portion of them. That table supplies the V and J calls and clone size; D and trimming were determined from the DNA. In the table there are 250,000 to 300,000 clones, about 91% of which are singletons. Germline trimming cut 2 bases from V and 5 bases from J; bases unmatched to any gene: 5. CDR3 length: 14 residues. Germline CDR1 MDHEN, CDR2 SYDVKM. The specimen sequenced was peripheral blood. The sequence was obtained from a woman aged 25 to 39 who had recovered from COVID-19. This chain uses TRBV28 with TRBJ2-5, with 7 nucleotides matching TRBD2. Here the CDR3 DNA reads TGTGCCAGCAGTTTAACGACTAGCTGGGAGACCCAGTACTTC. Protein: CASSLTTSWETQYF.